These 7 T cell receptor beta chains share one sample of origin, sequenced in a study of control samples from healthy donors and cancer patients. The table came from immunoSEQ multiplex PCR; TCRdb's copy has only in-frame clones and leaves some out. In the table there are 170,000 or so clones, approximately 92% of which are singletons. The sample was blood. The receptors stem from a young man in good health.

The CDR3 nucleotides read TGCGCCAGCAGCTTCAATACCGGGAACACTGAAGCTTTCTTT. Its translation: CASSFNTGNTEAFF. The rearrangement links TRBV5-1 to TRBJ1-1; no clear D. Germline assignment: CDR1 SGHRS and CDR2 YFSETQ. The V and J ends lost 2 bases and 1 base respectively, with 9 bases between them. The CDR3 is made up of 14 amino acids.

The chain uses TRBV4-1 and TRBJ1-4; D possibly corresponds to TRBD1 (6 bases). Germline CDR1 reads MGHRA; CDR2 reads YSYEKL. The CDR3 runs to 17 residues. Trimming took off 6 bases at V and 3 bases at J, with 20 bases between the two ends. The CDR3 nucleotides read TGCGCCAGCAGTCCCGCCGGGGGGCGCGGCTCTAATGAAAAACTGTTTTTT. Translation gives CASSPAGGRGSNEKLFF.

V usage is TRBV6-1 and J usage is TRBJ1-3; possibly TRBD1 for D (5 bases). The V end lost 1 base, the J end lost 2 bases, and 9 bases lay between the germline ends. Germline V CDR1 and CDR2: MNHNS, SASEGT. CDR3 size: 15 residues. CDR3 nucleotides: TGTGCCAGCAGTGAAGAGGGGTGGCCTGGAAACACCATATATTTT. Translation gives CASSEEGWPGNTIYF.

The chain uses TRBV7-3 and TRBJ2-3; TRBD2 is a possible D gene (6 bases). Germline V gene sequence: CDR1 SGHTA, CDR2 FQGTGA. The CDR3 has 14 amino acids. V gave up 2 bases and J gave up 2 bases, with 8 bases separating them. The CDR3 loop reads CASSLGDSTDTQYF. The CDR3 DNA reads TGTGCCAGCAGCTTAGGGGACTCCACAGATACGCAGTATTTT.

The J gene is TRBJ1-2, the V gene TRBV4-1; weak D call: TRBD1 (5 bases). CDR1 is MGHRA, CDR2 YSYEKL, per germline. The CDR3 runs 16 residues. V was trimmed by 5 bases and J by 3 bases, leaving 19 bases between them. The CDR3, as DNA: TGCGCCAGCAGCGTTACCGGGACCCGGGCAGACTATGGCTACACCTTC. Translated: CASSVTGTRADYGYTF.

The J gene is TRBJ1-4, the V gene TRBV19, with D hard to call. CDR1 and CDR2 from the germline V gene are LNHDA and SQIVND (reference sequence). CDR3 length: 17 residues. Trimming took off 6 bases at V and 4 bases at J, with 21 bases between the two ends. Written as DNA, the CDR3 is TGTGCCAGTAGGCAGCCGGGCAATGCTGAGGGTAATGAAAAACTGTTTTTT. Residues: CASRQPGNAEGNEKLFF.

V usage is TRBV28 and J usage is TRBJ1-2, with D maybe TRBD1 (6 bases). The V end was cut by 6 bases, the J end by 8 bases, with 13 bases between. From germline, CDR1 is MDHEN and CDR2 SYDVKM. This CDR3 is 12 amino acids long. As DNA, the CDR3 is TGTGCCAGCAGCAAAACAGGGAACGGCTACACCTTC. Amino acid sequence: CASSKTGNGYTF.